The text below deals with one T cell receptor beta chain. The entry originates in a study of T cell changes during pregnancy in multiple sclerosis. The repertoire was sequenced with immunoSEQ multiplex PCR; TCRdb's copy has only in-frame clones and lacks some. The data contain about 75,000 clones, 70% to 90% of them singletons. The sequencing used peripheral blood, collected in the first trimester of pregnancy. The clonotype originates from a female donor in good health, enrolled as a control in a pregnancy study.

In DNA form, the CDR3 reads TGTGCCAGCAGCTTGCTAGCGGGGAGGGCCATATATGAGCAGTTCTTC. Translating it yields CASSLLAGRAIYEQFF. The chain couples TRBV11-2 to TRBJ2-1; 9 bases align to TRBD2. With V trimmed by 3 bases and J by 8 bases, 11 bases remained unmatched. The CDR3 is 16 residues long. Per the germline V gene, CDR1 is SGHAT and CDR2 is FQNNGV. Looking up the rest from reference TRBV11-2 and TRBJ2-1 gives the full variable domain: EAGVAQSPRYKIIEKRQSVAFWCNPISGHATLYWYQQILGQGPKLLIQFQNNGVVDDSQLPKDRFSAERLKGVDSTLKIQPAKLEDSAVYLCASSLLAGRAIYEQFFGPGTRLTVL.